Listed here are 4 T cell receptor beta chains from one sample, sequenced in a study of blood T cell repertoires in COVID-19. The data were produced by immunoSEQ multiplex PCR, yet TCRdb's version contains in-frame clones alone and is incomplete. The repertoire holds 200,000 or so clones, around 86% seen once, with roughly 5% in the top ten. The sequencing sample was made of peripheral blood. The origin of the receptors is a human donor in a cohort sampled during active COVID-19.

CDR3 in amino acids: CASSLGGLAGGRGDTQYF. In DNA, the CDR3 is TGCGCCAGCAGCTTGGGAGGACTAGCGGGAGGCCGGGGAGATACGCAGTATTTT. The V gene is TRBV5-1, the J gene TRBJ2-3; 14 bases agree with TRBD2. This CDR3 is 18 amino acids long. J lost 5 bases, V lost 0 bases, and 8 bases had no gene match. In germline, CDR1 is SGHRS, CDR2 YFSETQ.

J is TRBJ1-2 and V is TRBV27, with 11 bases matching TRBD1. The germline V gene encodes CDR1 MNHEY and CDR2 SMNVEV (reference sequence). Unmatched junction bases numbered 27, after V lost 5 bases and J lost 7 bases. CDR3 length: 21 residues. CDR3 amino acids: CASSATVLRRDRGGYISGYTF. The CDR3 DNA reads TGTGCCAGCAGTGCAACCGTCCTACGCCGGGACAGGGGGGGGTATATCAGTGGCTACACCTTC.

This clone is a singleton in its sample. V gene TRBV27 combines with J gene TRBJ1-1; possible D gene TRBD1, 5 bases. Trimming removed 7 bases from V and 1 base from J, with 10 bases in between. The length of the CDR3 is 13 residues. The germline gives CDR1 MNHEY, CDR2 SMNVEV (reference sequence). The CDR3 is CASTSRGNTEAFF. In DNA, the CDR3 is TGTGCCAGCACCTCAAGGGGGAACACTGAAGCTTTCTTT.

The J gene is TRBJ2-2, the V gene TRBV7-3, with 8 bases aligning to TRBD2. V gave up 1 base and J gave up 7 bases; unmatched junction bases: 8. This CDR3 contains 16 residues. Germline V gene sequence: CDR1 SGHTA, CDR2 FQGTGA. The CDR3 DNA is TGTGCCAGCAGCTTAAAAGCGGGAGCCGTCAGCGGGGAGCTGTTTTTT. This gives the protein CASSLKAGAVSGELFF.